The clone carrying this T cell receptor (beta chain) was seen a handful of times. What it binds is unknown. The data were obtained in a study of yellow fever vaccine responses in identical twins. The study's findings and limits: Twins showed a vaccine T cell response that reportedly seemed partly convergent, partly personalized.

MiXCR, applied by TCRdb to the RT-PCR reads, yields one record per CDR3 protein. The sample yields 13,000 or so distinct CDR3 sequences, almost 85% seen once. The CDR3 contains 13 residues. From germline, CDR1 is MGHRA and CDR2 YSYEKL. V was trimmed by 5 bases and J by 5 bases, leaving 12 bases between them. The sample was T cells from blood (PBMCs), unsorted or a sorted subset (not recorded which), taken before or after yellow fever vaccination (not recorded which). The chain combines TRBV4-1 with TRBJ1-1; D gene unclear. This TCR came from a woman between 18 and 29 years old who received the yellow fever vaccine. The CDR3 region has the DNA TGCGCCAGCAGCTTTATACTTGGGACTGAAGCTTTCTTT. This codes for CASSFILGTEAFF.